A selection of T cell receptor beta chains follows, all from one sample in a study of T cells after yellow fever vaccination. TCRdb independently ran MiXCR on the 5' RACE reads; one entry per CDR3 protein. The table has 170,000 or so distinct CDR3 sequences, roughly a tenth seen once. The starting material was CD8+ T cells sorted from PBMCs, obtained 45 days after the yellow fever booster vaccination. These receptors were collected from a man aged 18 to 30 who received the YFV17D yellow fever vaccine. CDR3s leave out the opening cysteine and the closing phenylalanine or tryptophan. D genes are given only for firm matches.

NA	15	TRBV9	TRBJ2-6	ASSVVGGPGGANVLT
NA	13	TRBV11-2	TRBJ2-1	ASSLGSGPYNEQF
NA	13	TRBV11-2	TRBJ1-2	ASSLLAGGGNGYT
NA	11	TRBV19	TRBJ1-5	ASMAGRGQPQH
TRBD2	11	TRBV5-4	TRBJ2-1	AILSGADNEQF
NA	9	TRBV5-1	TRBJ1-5	ASSLAWPQH
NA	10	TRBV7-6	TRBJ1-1	ASSQDGTEAF
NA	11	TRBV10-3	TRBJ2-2	AISDSLTGELF
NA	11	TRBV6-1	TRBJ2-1	ASSTRWGSYQF
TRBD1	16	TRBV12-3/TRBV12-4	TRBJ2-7	ASSSPLGQGGTPYEQY
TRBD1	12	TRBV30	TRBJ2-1	AWSGGQGFNEQF
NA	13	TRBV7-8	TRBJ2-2	ASSLKRSNTGELF
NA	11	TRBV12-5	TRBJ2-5	ASGAGQQETQY
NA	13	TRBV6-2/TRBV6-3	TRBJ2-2	ASSYSGRNTGELF
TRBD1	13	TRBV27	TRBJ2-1	ASSPGWTGGREQF
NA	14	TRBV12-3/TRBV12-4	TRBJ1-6	ASRRRKGPNNSPLH
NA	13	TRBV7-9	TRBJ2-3	ASSPRDARPDTQY
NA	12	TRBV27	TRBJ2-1	ASSLGGARNEQF
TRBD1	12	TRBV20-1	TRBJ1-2	SAVGQEEFYGYT
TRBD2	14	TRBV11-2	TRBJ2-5	ASSLLPSGGGETQY
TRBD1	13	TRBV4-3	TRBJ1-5	ASSQDGTGSQPQH
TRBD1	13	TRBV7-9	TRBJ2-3	ASTLTQGAGDTQY
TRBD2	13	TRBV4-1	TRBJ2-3	ASSQAPRGADTQY
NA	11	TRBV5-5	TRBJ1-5	ASSWEGWQPQH
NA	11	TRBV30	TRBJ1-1	AWSEAALSEAF
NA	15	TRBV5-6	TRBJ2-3	ASSSDRDPSGPDTQY
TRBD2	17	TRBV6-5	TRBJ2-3	ASSPRLAGHRRSEDTQY
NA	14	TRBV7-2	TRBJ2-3	ASSLADFPGTDTQY
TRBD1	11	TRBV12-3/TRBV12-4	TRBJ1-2	AGGTATSGGYT
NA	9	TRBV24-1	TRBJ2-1	ATSTGTLEF
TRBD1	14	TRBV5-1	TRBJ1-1	ASRLRDREFGPEAF
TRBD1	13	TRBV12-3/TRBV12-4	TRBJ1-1	ASRTGTTMNTEAF
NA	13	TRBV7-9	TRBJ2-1	ASRQTGGHNNEQF
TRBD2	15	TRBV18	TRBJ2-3	ASSPADGSGDPDTQY
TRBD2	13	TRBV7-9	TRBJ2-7	ASSPVAGGFYEQY
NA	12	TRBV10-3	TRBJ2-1	AISEGLSYNEQF
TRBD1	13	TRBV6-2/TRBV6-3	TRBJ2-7	ASSYSRQGGQEQY
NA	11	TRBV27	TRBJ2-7	ASSLGYSYEQY
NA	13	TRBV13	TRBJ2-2	ASSLGGTNTGELF
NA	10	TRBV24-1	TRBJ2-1	ATSDLGNEQF
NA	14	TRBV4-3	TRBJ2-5	ASSQGTGLGGETQY
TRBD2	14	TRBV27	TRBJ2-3	ASSITSGGARDTQY
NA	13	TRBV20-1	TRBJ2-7	SAIFRVGYSYEQY
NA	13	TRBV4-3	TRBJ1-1	ASSQERQLPTEAF
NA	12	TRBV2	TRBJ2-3	ASSWDSATDTQY
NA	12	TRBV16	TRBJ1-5	ASSQDQRDQPQH
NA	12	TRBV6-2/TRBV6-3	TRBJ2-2	ASSPDDRGGELF